Presented here are 6 T cell receptor beta chains from one specimen sequenced in a study of early T cells in non-severe SARS-CoV-2 infection. Each CDR3 protein gets one entry after TCRdb re-called the 5' RACE reads with MiXCR. The sample records about 83,000 distinct CDR3 sequences, about 12% being singletons. The sample was whole blood. These receptors all come from an adult who was a healthcare worker with PCR-confirmed SARS-CoV-2 infection or an uninfected control (not recorded which).

This clonotype was detected many times. CDR3 in amino acids: CASRSLAGGPYEQYF. CDR3 DNA: TGTGCCAGCAGGAGCCTAGCGGGAGGGCCCTACGAGCAGTACTTC. The V call is TRBV27, the J call TRBJ2-7; TRBD2 matches 12 bases. The CDR3 runs to 15 residues. Trimming at V came to 6 bases and at J to 2 bases, leaving 5 bases not matched to a gene. The V gene's germline CDR1 is MNHEY and CDR2 SMNVEV (reference sequence).

This chain joins TRBV9 and TRBJ2-2; unclear D gene. This CDR3 has 13 residues. Germline V gene sequence: CDR1 SGDLS, CDR2 YYNGEE. Deletions cut 0 bases from V and 5 bases from J, with 5 bases between. CDR3 region: CASSVVETGELFF. As DNA, the CDR3 is TGTGCCAGCAGCGTAGTTGAAACCGGGGAGCTGTTTTTT.

This clonotype has only a few counts. V is TRBV29-1 and J is TRBJ1-1; D gene uncertain. The CDR3 contains 15 residues. Germline assignment: CDR1 SQVTM and CDR2 ANQGSEA. Trimming removed 0 bases from V and 8 bases from J, with 19 bases in between. CDR3 sequence: CSVEDQQHPSLEAFF. The CDR3 region has the DNA TGCAGCGTTGAAGATCAACAGCACCCCTCCTTAGAAGCTTTCTTT.

This clonotype occurred a few times. This sequence joins TRBV7-9 and TRBJ2-1; 10 nucleotides match TRBD2. V was pared by 1 base and J by 4 bases, with 7 bases of the junction left unmatched. The CDR3 sequence is 17 residues long. CDR1 and CDR2 from the germline V gene are SEHNR and FQNEAQ (reference sequence). Here the CDR3 DNA reads TGTGCCAGCAGCTTAGGATCGCTAGCGGGAGTATACAATGAGCAGTTCTTC. As protein: CASSLGSLAGVYNEQFF.

The chain carries TRBV18 and TRBJ2-7; 9 nucleotides line up with TRBD1. This CDR3 region has 17 residues. Losses at the gene ends were 0 bases for V and 4 bases for J; bases not matched to a gene: 10. Germline lookup yields CDR1 KGHSH and CDR2 LQKENI. CDR3 amino acids: CASSPPIGQGREYEQYF. The DNA for the CDR3 is TGTGCCAGCTCACCACCGATAGGACAGGGGAGGGAGTACGAGCAGTACTTC.

The chain has TRBV7-9 and TRBJ2-3; no clear D. This CDR3 has 14 residues. V lost 0 bases and J 3 bases, leaving 7 bases between the germline ends. Germline CDR1 is SEHNR and CDR2 is FQNEAQ (reference sequence). CDR3 loop: CASSLAQKTDTQYF. CDR3 DNA: TGTGCCAGCAGCTTAGCACAAAAAACAGATACGCAGTATTTT.